These 24 T cell receptor beta chains originate from one sample sequenced in a study of CD8+ T cells in alopecia areata. The treatment: oral pan-JAK inhibitor, 5-10 mg twice daily. Reverse transcribed after extraction, RNA yielded cDNA as the sequencing template. Sequencing was performed with immunoSEQ multiplex PCR; in TCRdb, only in-frame clones are kept and a portion is missing. The sample holds 150,000 to 200,000 clones, under 80% seen once. Source: CD4+ T cells sorted from blood, taken between weeks 47 and 50, from a patient treated with tofacitinib. The receptors derive from a human donor with alopecia areata.

The chain is built from TRBV30 and TRBJ2-7; D gene uncertain. V lost 1 base and J lost 2, with 9 bases in between. Germline-derived CDR1 and CDR2 are GTSNPN and SVGIG (reference sequence). The CDR3 is 13 residues long. CDR3 coding DNA: TGTGCCTGGAGTGGCCCGGGCCCCTACGAGCAGTACTTC. This gives the protein CAWSGPGPYEQYF. The full variable domain, in which reference TRBV30 and TRBJ2-7 provide the parts outside the CDR3, is SQTIHQWPATLVQPVGSPLSLECTVEGTSNPNLYWYRQAAGRGLQLLFYSVGIGQISSEVPQNLSASRPQDRQFILSSKKLLLSDSGFYLCAWSGPGPYEQYFGPGTRLTVT.

As DNA, the CDR3 is TGCAGCGTTGAACGGACAGGGGCCACGAACACTGAAGCTTTCTTT. This translates into CSVERTGATNTEAFF. J is TRBJ1-1 and V is TRBV29-1; 9 bases fit TRBD1. The CDR3 spans 15 residues. Germline assignment: CDR1 SQVTM and CDR2 ANQGSEA. Trimming removed 2 bases from V and 1 base from J; junction bases left unmatched: 5.

Concerning this clone itself: Other DNA sequences in this sample translate to the same CDR3. The J gene is TRBJ2-7, the V gene TRBV30, with TRBD2 matching over 7 bases. The CDR3 contains 12 residues. V lost 1 base and J lost 3; bases outside the gene matches: 0. Germline assignment: CDR1 GTSNPN and CDR2 SVGIG (reference sequence). As DNA, the CDR3 is TGTGCCTGGAGTGGCGGGGGCTACGAGCAGTACTTC. This translates into CAWSGGGYEQYF.

This clone turned up a few times. The chain recombines TRBV19 with TRBJ1-6; possibly TRBD1 for D (6 bases). This CDR3 contains 15 residues. V lost 9 bases and J lost 5, with 17 bases in between. CDR1 is LNHDA, CDR2 SQIVND, per germline (reference sequence). The CDR3 coding sequence is TGTGCCAGCTCTGTGTCCGGGACACATAATTCACCCCTCCACTTT. This encodes CASSVSGTHNSPLHF. The variable domain in full, with the rest retrieved from reference TRBV19 and TRBJ1-6, is DGGITQSPKYLFRKEGQNVTLSCEQNLNHDAMYWYRQDPGQGLRLIYYSQIVNDFQKGDIAEGYSVSREKKESFPLTVTSAQKNPTAFYLCASSVSGTHNSPLHFGNGTRLTVT.

This CDR3 reads CSVSDRAKGYTF. CDR3 DNA: TGCAGCGTTTCGGACAGGGCAAAGGGCTACACCTTC. The rearrangement links TRBV29-1 to TRBJ1-2; 8 bases line up with TRBD1. The germline V gene encodes CDR1 SQVTM and CDR2 ANQGSEA. The J segment lost 8 bases and the V segment lost 5 bases, leaving 7 bases of the junction unmatched. This CDR3 has 12 residues.

The chain carries TRBV5-1 and TRBJ1-2, with D maybe TRBD1 (6 bases). Germline V gene sequence: CDR1 SGHRS, CDR2 YFSETQ. The V gene lost 4 bases and the J gene lost 4 bases, with 17 bases spanning the gap. This CDR3 is 15 amino acids long. The CDR3: CASSPSDRTFYGYTF. CDR3 bases: TGCGCCAGCAGCCCATCGGACAGAACCTTCTATGGCTACACCTTC.

This clone was seen once. The chain links TRBV27 to TRBJ1-6, with a tentative D call TRBD1 (5 bases). The germline V and J ends were trimmed by 5 bases and 5 bases, with 13 bases remaining between them. Germline loops: CDR1 MNHEY, CDR2 SMNVEV (reference sequence). The CDR3 totals 15 residues. CDR3 DNA sequence: TGTGCCAGCAGTCCCTCCGCAGGGAATAATTCACCCCTCCACTTT. Residues: CASSPSAGNNSPLHF.

This sequence joins TRBV29-1 and TRBJ2-6; D gene unclear. The CDR3 has 13 amino acids. Germline-derived CDR1 and CDR2 are SQVTM and ANQGSEA. Trimming removed 2 bases at V and 2 bases at J, with 4 bases between. This CDR3 is CSVELAGANVLTF. CDR3 in DNA: TGCAGCGTTGAATTAGCTGGGGCCAACGTCCTGACTTTC. The whole variable domain, filled in from reference TRBV29-1 and TRBJ2-6, reads SAVISQKPSRDICQRGTSLTIQCQVDSQVTMMFWYRQQPGQSLTLIATANQGSEATYESGFVIDKFPISRPNLTFSTLTVSNMSPEDSSIYLCSVELAGANVLTFGAGSRLTVL.

This clone was seen only a few times. The chain uses TRBV10-3 and TRBJ1-6; possible D gene TRBD1, 6 bases. The CDR3 length is 12 residues. Germline V gives CDR1 ENHRY, CDR2 SYGVKD. Trimming took 6 bases from V and 7 from J, leaving 7 bases between them. This CDR3 reads CAIRTGNSPLHF. The DNA of the CDR3 is TGTGCCATCAGAACAGGGAATTCACCCCTCCACTTT.

The chain recombines TRBV7-2 with TRBJ1-1, with 7 bases identical to TRBD1. J was trimmed by 5 bases and V by 6 bases; bases with no gene match: 6. Germline-derived CDR1 and CDR2 are SGHTA and FQGNSA. The CDR3 sequence is 13 residues long. The CDR3 sequence is CASRTTGKTEAFF. The CDR3, as DNA: TGTGCCAGCAGAACGACAGGGAAAACTGAAGCTTTCTTT.

This clone came up a few times. The gene calls are TRBV10-3 and TRBJ1-1; no firm D call. There are 13 residues in the CDR3. Germline V CDR1 and CDR2: ENHRY, SYGVKD. Trimming left V 5 bases short and J 0 bases short, with 7 bases between. In DNA form, the CDR3 reads TGTGCCATCAGTACAGAAATGAACACTGAAGCTTTCTTT. Residues: CAISTEMNTEAFF.

The chain is built from TRBV7-9 and TRBJ1-1; D is uncertain. The CDR3 consists of 13 residues. The V end lost 1 base, the J end lost 1 base, and 4 bases lay between the germline ends. The V gene's germline CDR1 is SEHNR and CDR2 FQNEAQ (reference sequence). CDR3 region: CASSLDENTEAFF. Here the CDR3 DNA reads TGTGCCAGCAGCTTAGATGAGAACACTGAAGCTTTCTTT.

This clone was counted a few times. The chain has TRBV19 and TRBJ1-2, with no clear D. CDR3 length: 15 amino acids. Germline V gives CDR1 LNHDA, CDR2 SQIVND (reference sequence). V was pared by 2 bases and J by 0 bases, with 10 bases between. CDR3 in DNA: TGTGCCAGTAGTATATCTGGAGGAGCTAACTATGGCTACACCTTC. The encoded protein is CASSISGGANYGYTF.

V is TRBV11-3 and J is TRBJ2-1, with TRBD2 matching over 9 bases. J gave up 7 bases and V 4 bases, and 5 bases lay outside the gene matches. Germline-derived CDR1 and CDR2 are SGHNT and YENEEA. The CDR3 sequence is 14 residues long. CDR3 nucleotide sequence: TGTGCCAGCAGCTCCGCGGGGGGGGGAAATGAGCAGTTCTTC. Translating gives CASSSAGGGNEQFF.

This clone came up once. The V call is TRBV27, the J call TRBJ2-7; no clear D. V was clipped by 2 bases and J by 7 bases, with 9 bases between them. In germline, CDR1 is MNHEY, CDR2 SMNVEV (reference sequence). This CDR3 region has 12 residues. The CDR3 nucleotides read TGTGCCAGCAGTTTAGACGGCCTAGAGCAGTACTTC. It encodes CASSLDGLEQYF.

This chain joins TRBV30 and TRBJ1-1; TRBD1 matches 7 bases. CDR3 size: 12 residues. V gave up 5 bases and J gave up 1 base; unmatched junction bases: 1. Germline values: CDR1 GTSNPN, CDR2 SVGIG (reference sequence). CDR3 region: CAWRQGNTEAFF. The DNA of the CDR3 is TGTGCCTGGCGACAGGGGAACACTGAAGCTTTCTTT.

The chain has TRBV25-1 and TRBJ1-1; perhaps TRBD1 as D (5 bases). The CDR3 loop spans 15 amino acids. Per germline, CDR1 MGHDK and CDR2 SYGVNS. V was clipped by 4 bases and J by 1 base, with 13 bases between them. DNA of the CDR3: TGTGCCAGCAGTGCCCATCCCGGGGGGAACACTGAAGCTTTCTTT. Amino acids: CASSAHPGGNTEAFF. The variable domain in full, with the rest retrieved from reference TRBV25-1 and TRBJ1-1, is EADIYQTPRYLVIGTGKKITLECSQTMGHDKMYWYQQDPGMELHLIHYSYGVNSTEKGDLSSESTVSRIRTEHFPLTLESARPSHTSQYLCASSAHPGGNTEAFFGQGTRLTVV.

V gene TRBV18 combines with J gene TRBJ2-7, with a tentative D call TRBD1 (6 bases). Germline assignment: CDR1 KGHSH and CDR2 LQKENI. V was shortened by 6 bases and J by 0 bases, with 15 bases between the two germline ends. The CDR3 consists of 15 residues. CDR3 protein: CASSPRQAGSYEQYF. The DNA of the CDR3 is TGTGCCAGCTCTCCGAGACAGGCGGGCTCCTACGAGCAGTACTTC.

The chain uses TRBV2 and TRBJ1-5; D is possibly TRBD1 (5 bases). The CDR3 is 15 amino acids. The V end was cut by 6 bases, the J end by 0 bases, with 12 bases between. Per the germline V gene, CDR1 is SNHLY and CDR2 is FYNNEI. The CDR3 DNA sequence: TGTGCCAGCAGGGCCGGGGGGAATAGCAATCAGCCCCAGCATTTT. Amino acid sequence: CASRAGGNSNQPQHF. Full variable domain (outside the CDR3, taken from reference TRBV2 and TRBJ1-5): EPEVTQTPSHQVTQMGQEVILRCVPISNHLYFYWYRQILGQKVEFLVSFYNNEISEKSEIFDDQFSVERPDGSNFTLKIRSTKLEDSAMYFCASRAGGNSNQPQHFGDGTRLSIL.

The J gene is TRBJ1-1, the V gene TRBV29-1, with D uncertain. The CDR3 is 10 amino acids. V was cut by 5 bases and J by 4 bases, with 5 bases left in between. The germline gives CDR1 SQVTM, CDR2 ANQGSEA. The CDR3 bases are TGCAGCGTTCTGGTCACTGAAGCTTTCTTT. This sequence encodes CSVLVTEAFF.

This sequence joins TRBV4-3 and TRBJ2-6; 8 bases align to TRBD2. This CDR3 has 17 residues. Germline V gene sequence: CDR1 LGHNA, CDR2 YSLEER. The ends lost 0 bases at V and 0 bases at J; junction bases unmatched: 1. The CDR3 region has the DNA TGCGCCAGCAGCCAAGACCGGGGGGGCTCTGGGGCCAACGTCCTGACTTTC. This encodes CASSQDRGGSGANVLTF.

A few counts support this clone. The chain carries TRBV29-1 and TRBJ2-7; 7 bases are a match to TRBD2. J gave up 7 bases and V 3 bases, and 15 bases lay outside the gene matches. Germline V lookup: CDR1 SQVTM, CDR2 ANQGSEA. The CDR3 runs 15 residues. For the CDR3, the DNA is TGCAGCGTTGAGGGGCTTGGTCTAGCGGTGGGGGAGCAGTACTTC. Encoded protein: CSVEGLGLAVGEQYF.

A note on this clone: Other DNA variants within this sample encode the same CDR3. The CDR3 region has the DNA TGCGCCAGCAGCCAAGATATTTGGAACAATGAGCAGTTCTTC. This translates into CASSQDIWNNEQFF. The chain combines TRBV4-3 with TRBJ2-1; D gene uncertain. This CDR3 has 14 amino acids. V lost 0 bases and J 5 bases, leaving 8 bases between the germline ends. Germline CDR1 reads LGHNA; CDR2 reads YSLEER.

The genes are TRBV2 and TRBJ2-1; possibly TRBD1 for D (6 bases). The V end was cut by 6 bases, the J end by 0 bases, with 15 bases between. The CDR3 spans 16 residues. Germline V gene sequence: CDR1 SNHLY, CDR2 FYNNEI. CDR3 in DNA: TGTGCCAGCAGCCCCATAACAGGGAGCTCCTACAATGAGCAGTTCTTC. Translated: CASSPITGSSYNEQFF.